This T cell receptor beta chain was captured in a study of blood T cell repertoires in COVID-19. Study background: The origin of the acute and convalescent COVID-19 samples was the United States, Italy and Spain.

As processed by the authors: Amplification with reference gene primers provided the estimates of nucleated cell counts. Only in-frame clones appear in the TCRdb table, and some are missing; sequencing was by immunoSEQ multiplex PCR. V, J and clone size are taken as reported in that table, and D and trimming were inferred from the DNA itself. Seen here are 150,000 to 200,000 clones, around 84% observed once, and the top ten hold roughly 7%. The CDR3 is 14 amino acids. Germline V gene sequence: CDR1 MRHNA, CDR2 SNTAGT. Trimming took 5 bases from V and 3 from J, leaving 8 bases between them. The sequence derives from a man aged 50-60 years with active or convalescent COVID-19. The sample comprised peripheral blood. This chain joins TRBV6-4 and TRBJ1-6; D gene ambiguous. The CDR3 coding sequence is TGTGCCAGCAGTCAGGATGTCTATAATTCACCCCTCCACTTT. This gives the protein CASSQDVYNSPLHF.